The 28 T cell receptor beta chains below all came from one sample that was sequenced in a study of blood T cell repertoires in COVID-19. Data came from immunoSEQ multiplex PCR; TCRdb stores just in-frame clones and leaves some out. The data show some 200,000 clones, about 75% seen once. Sequencing was done on a sample of peripheral blood. The origin of the receptors is a woman aged 70-85 years with acute or convalescent COVID-19.

The V gene is TRBV27, the J gene TRBJ2-1; possible D gene TRBD2, 7 bases. The CDR3 loop spans 15 amino acids. Trimming took 6 bases from V and 5 from J, leaving 17 bases between them. In germline, CDR1 is MNHEY, CDR2 SMNVEV (reference sequence). This chain's CDR3 is CASSAAGAANNEQFF. CDR3 sequence (DNA): TGTGCCAGCAGCGCCGCGGGGGCAGCCAACAATGAGCAGTTCTTC.

The chain combines TRBV19 with TRBJ1-5; D is perhaps TRBD1 (6 bases). CDR1 is LNHDA and CDR2 is SQIVND in the germline V gene (reference sequence). The CDR3 is 16 amino acids. The ends were cut back, 2 bases at V and 5 bases at J, with 16 bases in the middle. CDR3 nucleotide sequence: TGTGCCAGTAGTATAACCCGGGGGGCGCGGGATCAGCCCCAGCATTTT. This translates into CASSITRGARDQPQHF.

This chain joins TRBV5-5 and TRBJ2-7; 10 nucleotides match TRBD2. The germline CDR1 and CDR2 sequences are SGHKS and YYEKEE (reference sequence). The CDR3 sequence is 17 residues long. Losses at the gene ends were 4 bases for V and 3 bases for J; bases not matched to a gene: 13. In nucleotides, the CDR3 is TGTGCCAGCAGCGACGGGCAGGTAGCGGGAGGTGTCTACGAGCAGTACTTC. This translates into CASSDGQVAGGVYEQYF. Complete variable domain (other parts from reference TRBV5-5 and TRBJ2-7): DAGVTQSPTHLIKTRGQQVTLRCSPISGHKSVSWYQQVLGQGPQFIFQYYEKEERGRGNFPDRFSARQFPNYSSELNVNALLLGDSALYLCASSDGQVAGGVYEQYFGPGTRLTVT.

The chain joins TRBV18 to TRBJ2-1, with D possibly being TRBD2 (6 bases). Germline V gene sequence: CDR1 KGHSH, CDR2 LQKENI. CDR3 length: 15 residues. With 4 bases removed from V and 0 bases from J, the gap between germline ends came to 10 bases. The CDR3 sequence: CASSLVGGSYNEQFF. The CDR3 DNA follows: TGTGCCAGCTCACTGGTGGGGGGCTCCTACAATGAGCAGTTCTTC.

The chain is built from TRBV6-1 and TRBJ2-1; TRBD1 matches at 7 bases. V shed 0 bases and J 13 bases; nucleotides not matched to a gene: 6. Per the germline V gene, CDR1 is MNHNS and CDR2 is SASEGT. This CDR3 comprises 13 residues. The CDR3 protein is CASSEARGGRQFF. In DNA, the CDR3 is TGTGCCAGCAGTGAAGCGCGAGGGGGCCGCCAGTTCTTC.

The chain carries TRBV7-2 and TRBJ2-5, with TRBD2 as a possible D gene (6 bases). Per germline, CDR1 SGHTA and CDR2 FQGNSA. Trimming stripped 2 bases from V and 5 bases from J, with 15 bases between. There are 15 residues in the CDR3. Here the CDR3 DNA reads TGTGCCAGCAGCTTAATGCCGGGAGAACAGGAGACCCAGTACTTC. Its protein product is CASSLMPGEQETQYF.

This clone was seen a few times. V usage is TRBV7-2 and J usage is TRBJ1-4; 9 nucleotides align to TRBD1. The CDR3 sequence is 19 residues long. V lost 2 bases to trimming and J lost 0 bases; unmatched junction nucleotides: 10. The germline V gene has CDR1 SGHTA and CDR2 FQGNSA. CDR3 sequence reads: CASSLSPGQGSATNEKLFF. The CDR3 nucleotides read TGTGCCAGCAGCTTAAGTCCAGGACAGGGGAGTGCAACTAATGAAAAACTGTTTTTT.

The chain has TRBV4-1 and TRBJ2-5; no reliable D call. V lost 0 bases and J lost 5, with 4 bases in between. Germline V gene lookup returns CDR1 MGHRA and CDR2 YSYEKL. The CDR3 sequence is 12 residues long. CDR3 sequence: CASSQDRETQYF. The CDR3 nucleotides are TGCGCCAGCAGCCAAGACCGGGAGACCCAGTACTTC.

The chain recombines TRBV19 with TRBJ1-2; D might be TRBD1 (6 bases). This CDR3 is built from 14 residues. Germline lookup yields CDR1 LNHDA and CDR2 SQIVND (reference sequence). Trimming left V 6 bases short and J 2 bases short, with 13 bases between. The CDR3 sequence: CASRSRDTNYGYTF. In nucleotides, the CDR3 is TGTGCCAGTAGATCCCGGGACACCAACTATGGCTACACCTTC.

V is TRBV11-2 and J is TRBJ2-1; D call uncertain. Between the trimmed V and J ends, which lost 2 bases and 0 bases, there was a span of 5 bases. CDR3 length: 14 amino acids. CDR1 is SGHAT, CDR2 FQNNGV, per germline. CDR3 sequence: CASSLLGSYNEQFF. Written as DNA, the CDR3 is TGTGCCAGCAGCTTACTCGGCTCCTACAATGAGCAGTTCTTC.

This clone was seen once. The chain couples TRBV12-1 to TRBJ2-5; TRBD2, the table's D call, lacks a check against the DNA. TRBV12-1 is given as a pseudogene. This CDR3 is built from 15 residues. Here the CDR3 reads CASSFRRSGKETQYF. CDR3 DNA sequence: TGTGCCAGCAGCTTTCGGAGGAGCGGGAAAGAGACCCAGTACTTC.

This chain uses TRBV7-9 with TRBJ2-3, with D unresolved. The V gene's germline CDR1 is SEHNR and CDR2 FQNEAQ (reference sequence). Trimming stripped 0 bases from V and 2 bases from J, with 9 bases between. CDR3 length: 15 amino acids. CDR3 region: CASSLASDITDTQYF. The CDR3 region has the DNA TGTGCCAGCAGCTTAGCGTCAGATATCACAGATACGCAGTATTTT.

The V and J genes are TRBV5-6 and TRBJ2-5; TRBD2 is a possible D gene (6 bases). V was cut by 3 bases and J by 1 base, with 10 bases left in between. Germline values: CDR1 SGHDT, CDR2 YYEEEE. CDR3 size: 14 residues. Written as DNA, the CDR3 is TGTGCCAGCAGCTCCAGGGACTTCCAAGAGACCCAGTACTTC. This translates into CASSSRDFQETQYF.

This clone was seen more than once but under ten times. CDR3 sequence reads: CSASYGEQYF. In DNA form, the CDR3 reads TGCAGTGCGAGCTACGGCGAGCAGTACTTC. The genes are TRBV20-1 and TRBJ2-7; D gene ambiguous. The germline CDR1 and CDR2 sequences are DFQATT and SNEGSKA (reference sequence). The length of the CDR3 is 10 residues. Trimming shortened V by 6 bases and J by 6 bases, and 9 bases separated the two germline ends.

V and J are TRBV7-9 and TRBJ2-7, with TRBD2 identical over 11 bases. Germline V gene lookup returns CDR1 SEHNR and CDR2 FQNEAQ (reference sequence). With V trimmed by 5 bases and J by 6 bases, 9 bases remained unmatched. The CDR3 sequence is 15 residues long. CDR3 sequence reads: CASSLKLAGVSEQYF. CDR3 in DNA: TGTGCCAGCAGCCTTAAACTAGCGGGAGTATCCGAGCAGTACTTC. The variable domain in full, completed from reference TRBV7-9 and TRBJ2-7, reads DTGVSQNPRHKITKRGQNVTFRCDPISEHNRLYWYRQTLGQGPEFLTYFQNEAQLEKSRLLSDRFSAERPKGSFSTLEIQRTEQGDSAMYLCASSLKLAGVSEQYFGPGTRLTVT.

The V call is TRBV2, the J call TRBJ1-4; tentative D call: TRBD1 (5 bases). V lost 4 bases to trimming and J lost 5 bases, with 14 bases between them. The germline gives CDR1 SNHLY, CDR2 FYNNEI. The CDR3 has 15 amino acids. CDR3 protein: CASSAIGASNEKLFF. The CDR3 region has the DNA TGTGCCAGCAGTGCGATAGGGGCCTCAAATGAAAAACTGTTTTTT. The full variable domain, completed using reference TRBV2 and TRBJ1-4, is EPEVTQTPSHQVTQMGQEVILRCVPISNHLYFYWYRQILGQKVEFLVSFYNNEISEKSEIFDDQFSVERPDGSNFTLKIRSTKLEDSAMYFCASSAIGASNEKLFFGSGTQLSVL.

The J gene is TRBJ2-7, the V gene TRBV3-1 (or the pseudogene TRBV3-2), with TRBD2 identical over 8 bases. This CDR3 is built from 19 residues. CDR1 is LGHDT, CDR2 YNNKEL, per germline (reference sequence). V was clipped by 4 bases and J by 0 bases; unmatched bases: 17. Here the CDR3 reads CASSPTSLDGRVSSYEQYF. For the CDR3, the DNA is TGTGCCAGCAGCCCGACATCCCTAGACGGGAGGGTAAGCTCCTACGAGCAGTACTTC.

The chain uses TRBV11-2 and TRBJ2-5, with 8 positions matching TRBD1. CDR1 SGHAT and CDR2 FQNNGV come from the germline V gene. The J segment lost 2 bases and the V segment lost 4 bases, leaving 6 bases of the junction unmatched. The length of the CDR3 is 15 residues. CDR3 sequence (DNA): TGTGCCAGCAGCTCGCGGACAGGGACTCAAGAGACCCAGTACTTC. It specifies CASSSRTGTQETQYF. The full variable domain, completed using reference TRBV11-2 and TRBJ2-5, is EAGVAQSPRYKIIEKRQSVAFWCNPISGHATLYWYQQILGQGPKLLIQFQNNGVVDDSQLPKDRFSAERLKGVDSTLKIQPAKLEDSAVYLCASSSRTGTQETQYFGPGTRLLVL.

This clone was seen once. The chain is built from TRBV9 and TRBJ2-1; tentative D call: TRBD2 (6 bases). Germline V CDR1 and CDR2: SGDLS, YYNGEE. This CDR3 region has 15 residues. The V end was cut by 0 bases, the J end by 1 base, with 8 bases between. The CDR3, as DNA: TGTGCCAGCAGCGTAGGCGGGATATCCTACAATGAGCAGTTCTTC. This gives the protein CASSVGGISYNEQFF.

J is TRBJ2-1 and V is TRBV2; 10 bases match TRBD1. This CDR3 is 14 amino acids long. CDR1 and CDR2 (germline): SNHLY, FYNNEI. After removal of 3 bases from V and 7 bases from J, the junction contained 3 bases not matched to a gene. The CDR3 bases are TGTGCCAGCAGTGATCCGGGACAGGGGAATGAGCAGTTCTTC. This translates into CASSDPGQGNEQFF.

V usage is TRBV7-3 and J usage is TRBJ2-2; perhaps TRBD1 as D (5 bases). This CDR3 is built from 12 residues. The V gene's germline CDR1 is SGHTA and CDR2 FQGTGA. The V end was cut by 2 bases, the J end by 7 bases, with 5 bases between. CDR3 loop: CASSLQGGELFF. CDR3 nucleotides: TGTGCCAGCAGCTTACAGGGCGGGGAGCTGTTTTTT.

The rearrangement uses TRBV3-1 (or the pseudogene TRBV3-2) and TRBJ2-5; possibly TRBD1 for D (5 bases). V was trimmed by 1 base and J by 4 bases, leaving 16 bases between them. This CDR3 contains 16 residues. Germline V gene data show CDR1 as LGHDT and CDR2 as YNNKEL (reference sequence). CDR3 sequence: CASSQAWQGSIETQYF. The CDR3 nucleotides read TGTGCCAGCAGCCAAGCGTGGCAGGGTAGTATAGAGACCCAGTACTTC.

The chain joins TRBV2 to TRBJ2-7, with D perhaps matching TRBD1 (6 bases). Trimming removed 7 bases at V and 4 bases at J, with 8 bases between. CDR1 and CDR2 from the germline V gene are SNHLY and FYNNEI. The CDR3 contains 11 residues. DNA for the CDR3: TGTGCCAGCATGGGACAATACGAGCAGTACTTC. Residues: CASMGQYEQYF.

The V gene is TRBV10-1, the J gene TRBJ2-3; TRBD2 matches at 11 bases. This CDR3 region has 15 residues. CDR1 and CDR2 (germline): WNHNN, SYGVQD (reference sequence). The V gene end was trimmed by 2 bases and the J gene end by 5 bases; junction bases not matched to a gene: 3. The CDR3 nucleotides are TGCGCCAGCAGTGAGCGACTAGCGGGAAAAGATACGCAGTATTTT. This translates into CASSERLAGKDTQYF.

The chain joins TRBV3-1 (or the pseudogene TRBV3-2) to TRBJ1-2; a weak D match, TRBD1 (5 bases). Trimming left V 1 base short and J 2 bases short, with 17 bases between. The CDR3 loop spans 17 amino acids. CDR1 is LGHDT, CDR2 YNNKEL, per germline (reference sequence). CDR3 bases: TGTGCCAGCAGCCAAGTTCCAGGGCCACCCTGGAACTATGGCTACACCTTC. Translation gives CASSQVPGPPWNYGYTF.

V is TRBV10-3 and J is TRBJ2-7; TRBD1 matches 7 bases. V gave up 2 bases and J gave up 3 bases; unmatched junction bases: 7. Germline lookup yields CDR1 ENHRY and CDR2 SYGVKD. The CDR3 loop spans 15 amino acids. CDR3 DNA: TGTGCCATCAGTGAGGTTCGACAGGGTGACTACGAGCAGTACTTC. Translating it yields CAISEVRQGDYEQYF.

The chain carries TRBV7-2 and TRBJ2-7, with TRBD1 identical over 10 bases. CDR3 size: 14 residues. With 5 bases clipped from V and 2 bases from J, the junction kept 3 bases outside the gene matches. Germline V gene data show CDR1 as SGHTA and CDR2 as FQGNSA. The CDR3 protein is CASSRTGGPYEQYF. The DNA of the CDR3 is TGTGCCAGCAGCAGGACAGGGGGTCCCTACGAGCAGTACTTC. The full variable domain, with the rest looked up from reference TRBV7-2 and TRBJ2-7, is GAGVSQSPSNKVTEKGKDVELRCDPISGHTALYWYRQSLGQGLEFLIYFQGNSAPDKSGLPSDRFSAERTGGSVSTLTIQRTQQEDSAVYLCASSRTGGPYEQYFGPGTRLTVT.

The rearrangement joins TRBV2 to TRBJ1-5; 9 positions agree with TRBD1. The CDR3 extends over 13 amino acids. The germline V gene has CDR1 SNHLY and CDR2 FYNNEI. CDR3 residues: CAIQGARNQPQHF. The CDR3, as DNA: TGTGCGATACAGGGGGCCCGCAATCAGCCCCAGCATTTT.